Listed here are 19 T cell receptor beta chains from one sample, sequenced in a study of blood T cell repertoires in COVID-19. Data came from immunoSEQ multiplex PCR; TCRdb stores just in-frame clones and leaves some out. The sample carries 160,000 or so clones, over 75% recorded once. The material sequenced was PBMCs or T cells enriched from blood (not recorded which). The source is a human donor with acute COVID-19. The donor label of this sample is uncertain.

This clone was found once. Here the CDR3 DNA reads TGTGCCAGTCGTCGCAGGGTGGACTACGAGCAGTACTTC. Residues: CASRRRVDYEQYF. The chain is built from TRBV19 and TRBJ2-7; TRBD1 is a possible D gene (5 bases). This CDR3 comprises 13 residues. Germline CDR1 is LNHDA and CDR2 is SQIVND (reference sequence). Trimming shortened V by 8 bases and J by 3 bases, and 14 bases separated the two germline ends.

CDR3 protein: CASSVGQGALSYGYTF. CDR3 nucleotide sequence: TGTGCCAGTAGTGTTGGACAGGGGGCGCTCAGCTATGGCTACACCTTC. The chain links TRBV19 to TRBJ1-2, with 11 bases fitting TRBD1. J lost 4 bases, V lost 5 bases, and 9 bases had no gene match. Germline V gene data show CDR1 as LNHDA and CDR2 as SQIVND (reference sequence). The CDR3 has 16 residues. The full variable domain, rest sourced from reference TRBV19 and TRBJ1-2, is DGGITQSPKYLFRKEGQNVTLSCEQNLNHDAMYWYRQDPGQGLRLIYYSQIVNDFQKGDIAEGYSVSREKKESFPLTVTSAQKNPTAFYLCASSVGQGALSYGYTFGSGTRLTVV.

CDR3: CASSRTLEAFF. The DNA of the CDR3 is TGTGCCAGCAGCCGGACACTCGAAGCTTTCTTT. This sequence joins TRBV5-5 and TRBJ1-1, with a tentative D call TRBD1 (5 bases). This CDR3 has 11 amino acids. Trimming stripped 4 bases from V and 8 bases from J, with 9 bases between. The germline V gene has CDR1 SGHKS and CDR2 YYEKEE (reference sequence).

V is TRBV19 and J is TRBJ2-3, with no clear D. Per the germline V gene, CDR1 is LNHDA and CDR2 is SQIVND (reference sequence). Trimming cost V 3 bases and J 5 bases, with 9 bases left between them. The CDR3 has 13 amino acids. CDR3 residues: CASSMVLIDTQYF. In nucleotides, the CDR3 is TGTGCCAGTAGTATGGTGCTAATAGATACGCAGTATTTT.

The chain couples TRBV27 to TRBJ1-3, with D unclear. The length of the CDR3 is 16 residues. Trimming removed 2 bases from V and 2 bases from J, with 13 bases in between. Germline CDR1 is MNHEY and CDR2 is SMNVEV (reference sequence). CDR3 region: CASSLGPFAAGNTIYF. CDR3 coding DNA: TGTGCCAGCAGTTTAGGGCCCTTCGCTGCTGGAAACACCATATATTTT.

This chain links TRBV27 with TRBJ2-7, with D possibly TRBD1 on 6 matching bases. The ends were cut back, 6 bases at V and 2 bases at J, with 20 bases in the middle. The CDR3 contains 16 residues. CDR1 MNHEY and CDR2 SMNVEV come from the germline V gene (reference sequence). The CDR3 nucleotides read TGTGCCAGCAGCCGAACAGCATGGGGGCTCACCTACGAGCAGTACTTC. It encodes CASSRTAWGLTYEQYF.

The V call is TRBV12-3 or TRBV12-4, the J call TRBJ2-7, with D possibly being TRBD2 (6 bases). This CDR3 region has 13 residues. V was cut by 5 bases and J by 0 bases, with 8 bases left in between. In DNA, the CDR3 is TGTGCCAGCAGTCCGCGGGGCTCCTACGAGCAGTACTTC. This sequence encodes CASSPRGSYEQYF.

The chain employs TRBV19 and TRBJ1-1; 7 nucleotides match TRBD1. The CDR3 is made up of 15 amino acids. The germline gives CDR1 LNHDA, CDR2 SQIVND (reference sequence). Trimming removed 7 bases from V and 3 bases from J; junction bases left unmatched: 11. CDR3 coding DNA: TGTGCCAGTACCACCGGGACAGAGCTTTACACTGAAGCTTTCTTT. It encodes CASTTGTELYTEAFF.

The chain combines TRBV19 with TRBJ1-2; 7 positions match TRBD1. Trimming removed 8 bases from V and 6 bases from J; junction bases left unmatched: 15. CDR1 is LNHDA and CDR2 is SQIVND in the germline V gene (reference sequence). This CDR3 has 15 amino acids. CDR3 sequence (DNA): TGTGCCAGTGGTTACTCGGGACAGTCCCCTAATGGCTACACCTTC. Translating gives CASGYSGQSPNGYTF.

In DNA form, the CDR3 reads TGTGCCAGCAGCCGGGCTAGCGGGCCTAACGGGCAGACCCAGTACTTC. Translating it yields CASSRASGPNGQTQYF. V gene TRBV5-4 combines with J gene TRBJ2-5; 8 bases agree with TRBD2. The CDR3 covers 16 residues. J was trimmed by 6 bases and V by 4 bases; bases with no gene match: 14. Germline V gene sequence: CDR1 SGHNT, CDR2 YYREEE (reference sequence). Full variable domain (missing parts from reference TRBV5-4 and TRBJ2-5): ETGVTQSPTHLIKTRGQQVTLRCSSQSGHNTVSWYQQALGQGPQFIFQYYREEENGRGNFPPRFSGLQFPNYSSELNVNALELDDSALYLCASSRASGPNGQTQYFGPGTRLLVL.

The chain combines TRBV5-6 with TRBJ2-3, with 7 bases matching TRBD1. The CDR3 spans 15 residues. V dropped 4 bases and J dropped 2; count of bases not matched to a gene: 7. In germline, CDR1 is SGHDT, CDR2 YYEEEE. The chain's CDR3 is CASSHGQAITDTQYF. The DNA of the CDR3 is TGTGCCAGCAGCCACGGACAGGCTATCACAGATACGCAGTATTTT.

This clone occurred a few times. V is TRBV19 and J is TRBJ1-1; D is uncertain. The CDR3 is made up of 13 amino acids. V lost 3 bases to trimming and J lost 4 bases, with 9 bases between them. Per the germline V gene, CDR1 is LNHDA and CDR2 is SQIVND (reference sequence). The CDR3 is CASSMWSLTEAFF. The CDR3 region has the DNA TGTGCCAGTAGTATGTGGAGTCTCACTGAAGCTTTCTTT.

The J gene is TRBJ2-5, the V gene TRBV7-2; D may be TRBD1 (5 bases). Germline loops: CDR1 SGHTA, CDR2 FQGNSA. V was cut by 1 base and J by 2 bases, with 5 bases left in between. This CDR3 contains 13 residues. CDR3 in DNA: TGTGCCAGCAGCTTAGACAGGCAAGAGACCCAGTACTTC. It codes for CASSLDRQETQYF.

The J gene is TRBJ1-5, the V gene TRBV3-1 (or the pseudogene TRBV3-2); D is unresolved. V was clipped by 5 bases and J by 4 bases, with 6 bases between them. Germline lookup yields CDR1 LGHDT and CDR2 YNNKEL (reference sequence). This CDR3 is built from 12 residues. The CDR3 here is CASSSLNQPQHF. The CDR3 region has the DNA TGTGCCAGCAGCTCACTTAATCAGCCCCAGCATTTT.

The rearrangement uses TRBV29-1 and TRBJ2-3; no definite D call. The V gene's germline CDR1 is SQVTM and CDR2 ANQGSEA. V was clipped by 5 bases and J by 2 bases, with 11 bases between them. CDR3 size: 13 residues. Here the CDR3 reads CSVTEGATDTQYF. CDR3 in DNA: TGCAGCGTTACCGAAGGAGCCACAGATACGCAGTATTTT.

This clone was detected only once. This chain links TRBV4-3 with TRBJ1-4; TRBD1 matches at 8 bases. V lost 0 bases, J lost 7 bases, and 4 bases stayed unmatched. CDR1 is LGHNA and CDR2 is YSLEER in the germline V gene. The CDR3 loop spans 15 amino acids. This CDR3 reads CASSQDGDRSEKLFF. The CDR3 nucleotides are TGCGCCAGCAGCCAAGATGGGGACAGGAGTGAAAAACTGTTTTTT.

The J gene is TRBJ2-3, the V gene TRBV20-1, with 7 bases fitting TRBD1. The J segment lost 8 bases and the V segment lost 4 bases, leaving 3 bases of the junction unmatched. The CDR3 loop spans 11 amino acids. Germline V gene sequence: CDR1 DFQATT, CDR2 SNEGSKA (reference sequence). CDR3 coding DNA: TGCAGTGCTACCGCAGGGGGTACGCAGTATTTT. Its translation is CSATAGGTQYF.

The CDR3 loop reads CASSYSRTGNSPLHF. The DNA for the CDR3 is TGTGCCAGCAGTTACTCGAGGACGGGGAATTCACCCCTCCACTTT. V gene TRBV6-5 combines with J gene TRBJ1-6; D is uncertain. The V gene lost 0 bases and the J gene lost 7 bases, with 10 bases spanning the gap. Germline V gene data show CDR1 as MNHEY and CDR2 as SVGAGI. The CDR3 spans 15 residues.

The chain carries TRBV6-5 and TRBJ2-1; 11 bases match TRBD2. Germline loops: CDR1 MNHEY, CDR2 SVGAGI. Germline trimming cut 6 bases from V and 7 bases from J; bases unmatched to any gene: 5. This CDR3 spans 14 amino acids. This CDR3 reads CASSSSGGSNEQFF. As DNA, the CDR3 is TGTGCCAGCAGCTCTAGCGGGGGGTCGAATGAGCAGTTCTTC.